The present T cell receptor beta chain was sequenced within a study of blood T cell repertoires in COVID-19. The CDR3 is 15 residues long. Trimming cost V 4 bases and J 4 bases; bases outside gene matches: 6. The germline CDR1 and CDR2 sequences are SGHTA and FQGTGA. Repertoires were generated with immunoSEQ multiplex PCR, while TCRdb's copy carries only in-frame clones and drops some. The sample lists 85,000 to 90,000 clones; about 91% were seen once. The receptor comes from an elderly woman with active COVID-19. The rearrangement joins TRBV7-3 to TRBJ2-1, with TRBD2 matching over 8 bases. The specimen sequenced was peripheral blood. As DNA, the CDR3 is TGTGCCAGCAGCTCGGGGGGGCAGACTTACAATGAGCAGTTCTTC. Translated: CASSSGGQTYNEQFF.